The T cell receptor (beta chain) described here comes from a study of T cell responses to AZD1222 COVID-19 vaccine. The study, taken as a whole, reports: Most donors were white British, females outnumbered males, and clonal diversity was possibly underestimated. Spike-specific TCR breadth and depth both grew after two AZD1222 doses. Sampling captured repertoires only after the peak T cell response. Regions left unmutated in variants are reportedly the target of nearly half of spike-specific TCRs.

The repertoire was sequenced with immunoSEQ multiplex PCR; TCRdb's copy has only in-frame clones and lacks some. The table has approximately 100,000 clones, about nine tenths seen once. CDR1 SGHKS and CDR2 YYEKEE come from the germline V gene (reference sequence). The CDR3 is made up of 15 amino acids. Trimming pared 0 bases from V and 4 bases from J, leaving 14 bases between. Note on this clone: The antigen remains unidentified.

The source of this sequence is an adult who received the AZD1222 COVID-19 vaccine. This chain joins TRBV5-5 and TRBJ2-7; D is perhaps TRBD1 or TRBD2 (7 bases each). This specimen consisted of peripheral blood, obtained 28 days after the second AZD1222 dose. CDR3 residues: CASSLEAGQRYEQYF. CDR3 bases: TGTGCCAGCAGCTTGGAAGCGGGACAGAGATACGAGCAGTACTTC.